Each of the 4 T cell receptor beta chains below was sequenced from the same sample in a study of blood T cell repertoires in COVID-19. The assay was immunoSEQ multiplex PCR, and TCRdb's table has in-frame clones only and misses some. The data contain approximately 170,000 clones, approximately 84% of them singletons. Sequencing input: PBMCs or T cells enriched from blood (not recorded which). These receptors were collected from a woman aged 25 to 39 who had recovered from COVID-19.

This clone came up once. This rearrangement joins TRBV5-1 to TRBJ2-5; 10 nucleotides line up with TRBD2. Germline assignment: CDR1 SGHRS and CDR2 YFSETQ. J was trimmed by 4 bases and V by 1 base; bases with no gene match: 10. The CDR3 covers 17 residues. The CDR3 DNA follows: TGCGCCAGCAGCTTGCGAGCGGGAGGGCCTGCGCGAGAGACCCAGTACTTC. It encodes CASSLRAGGPARETQYF.

The chain is built from TRBV5-1 and TRBJ1-5; 9 nucleotides agree with TRBD1. The germline gives CDR1 SGHRS, CDR2 YFSETQ. CDR3 length: 15 residues. Trimming at V came to 4 bases and at J to 6 bases, leaving 8 bases not matched to a gene. This chain's CDR3 is CASSPAGTGSQPQHF. The CDR3 DNA follows: TGCGCCAGCAGCCCGGCCGGGACAGGGTCTCAGCCCCAGCATTTT.

V usage is TRBV6-1 and J usage is TRBJ2-7, with 11 bases aligning to TRBD1. V was pared by 0 bases and J by 3 bases, with 4 bases of the junction left unmatched. The V gene's germline CDR1 is MNHNS and CDR2 SASEGT. The CDR3 contains 16 residues. The CDR3 spells CASSEAPGQGVYEQYV. The CDR3 coding sequence is TGTGCCAGCAGTGAAGCCCCGGGACAGGGGGTCTACGAGCAGTACGTC.

The chain recombines TRBV4-1 with TRBJ2-7; 7 bases fit TRBD2. The CDR3 has 16 amino acids. The V segment lost 2 bases and the J segment 0 bases; nucleotides outside the gene matches: 7. Germline V CDR1 and CDR2: MGHRA, YSYEKL. CDR3 amino acids: CASSQPRDYPSYEQYF. In DNA form, the CDR3 reads TGCGCCAGCAGCCAACCCAGGGACTATCCCTCCTACGAGCAGTACTTC.